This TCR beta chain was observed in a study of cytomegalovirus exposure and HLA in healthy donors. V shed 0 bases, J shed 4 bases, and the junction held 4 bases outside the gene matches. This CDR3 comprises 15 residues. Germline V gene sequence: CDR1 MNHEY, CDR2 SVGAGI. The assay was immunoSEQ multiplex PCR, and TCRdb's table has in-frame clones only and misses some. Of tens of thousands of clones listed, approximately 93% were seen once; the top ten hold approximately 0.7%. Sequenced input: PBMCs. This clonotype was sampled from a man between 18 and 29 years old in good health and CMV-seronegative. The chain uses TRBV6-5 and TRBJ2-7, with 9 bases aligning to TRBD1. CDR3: CASSYSRTGAYEQYF. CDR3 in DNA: TGTGCCAGCAGTTACTCCCGGACAGGGGCGTACGAGCAGTACTTC.